The 14 T cell receptor beta chains below were found in one sample sequenced in a study of regulatory T cells in long-lasting Graves disease. Stated time point: persistent/refractory GD, antithyroid drugs over 5 years with positive TRAb. RNA from PBMCs was the source of the TCR library. Sequencing libraries for TCR beta were prepared with iRepertoire HTBI primers and Arm-PCR of CDR3 regions. TCRdb processed the multiplex PCR reads anew with MiXCR; each CDR3 protein has one entry. The sample shows 360,000 or so distinct CDR3 sequences, roughly 20% of them seen only once. The specimen comprised peripheral blood mononuclear cells (PBMCs), sampled when the disease was refractory, from a patient treated with antithyroid drugs. These TCRs come from a woman aged 40 to 55 with Graves disease.

The rearrangement joins TRBV6-1 to TRBJ2-5; 9 nucleotides match TRBD2. Germline assignment: CDR1 MNHNS and CDR2 SASEGT. V trimming: 9 bases; J trimming: 5 bases; junction bases outside the gene matches: 10. The CDR3 has 14 residues. CDR3 protein: CASLTSGVGETQYF. CDR3 coding DNA: TGTGCCAGTTTGACTAGCGGAGTGGGGGAGACCCAGTACTTC.

This clonotype appeared a few times. The chain has TRBV6-1 and TRBJ2-5, with D hard to call. This CDR3 spans 15 amino acids. Germline V gene lookup returns CDR1 MNHNS and CDR2 SASEGT. The germline V and J ends were trimmed by 2 bases and 4 bases, with 14 bases remaining between them. Written as DNA, the CDR3 is TGTGCCAGCAGTGAACTGGGAAGCCTGGGAGAGACCCAGTACTTC. This gives the protein CASSELGSLGETQYF.

This clonotype came up a few times. The chain is built from TRBV3-1 and TRBJ2-2; D may be TRBD1 (6 bases). Germline CDR1 LGHDT, CDR2 YNNKEL (reference sequence). CDR3 length equals 15 residues. The V and J ends lost 2 bases and 2 bases respectively, with 9 bases between them. CDR3 bases: TGTGCCAGCAGCCAAAACAGGGTCAACACCGGGGAGCTGTTTTTT. As protein: CASSQNRVNTGELFF.

This clonotype was picked up many times. V and J are TRBV5-1 and TRBJ2-5; D perhaps matches TRBD1 (6 bases). The V and J ends lost 4 bases and 2 bases respectively, with 12 bases between them. This CDR3 has 14 amino acids. In germline, CDR1 is SGHRS, CDR2 YFSETQ. The CDR3 reads CASSDRTAQETQYF. Here the CDR3 DNA reads TGCGCCAGCAGCGATAGGACAGCTCAAGAGACCCAGTACTTC.

This clonotype has at least ten counts. V gene TRBV10-3 combines with J gene TRBJ2-7; either TRBD1 or TRBD2 may fit D (5 bases each). The germline V gene has CDR1 ENHRY and CDR2 SYGVKD. Trimming stripped 6 bases from V and 7 bases from J, with 19 bases between. CDR3 size: 14 residues. The CDR3 sequence is CAISREGAFGEQYF. In nucleotides, the CDR3 is TGTGCCATCAGCCGGGAAGGGGCCTTTGGGGAGCAGTACTTC.

This clonotype was seen many times. This chain links TRBV27 with TRBJ2-7; D is tentatively TRBD1 or TRBD2 (5 bases each). This CDR3 comprises 13 residues. The V and J ends lost 8 bases and 5 bases respectively, with 16 bases between them. CDR1 and CDR2 (germline): MNHEY, SMNVEV (reference sequence). The chain's CDR3 is CASRIPGRNEQYF. The CDR3 DNA reads as TGTGCCAGCCGAATCCCGGGACGTAACGAGCAGTACTTC.

This clonotype came up many times. V and J are TRBV5-1 and TRBJ2-5; 7 bases line up with TRBD1. The CDR3 totals 15 residues. Germline lookup yields CDR1 SGHRS and CDR2 YFSETQ. Germline trimming cut 4 bases from V and 0 bases from J; bases unmatched to any gene: 6. The CDR3 DNA sequence: TGCGCCAGCAGCCTGCTGGGACAGTACCAAGAGACCCAGTACTTC. It encodes CASSLLGQYQETQYF.

J is TRBJ2-7 and V is TRBV7-8; tentative D call: TRBD2 (5 bases). The germline gives CDR1 SGHVS, CDR2 FQNEAQ. This CDR3 has 14 amino acids. V lost 4 bases, J lost 5 bases, and 15 bases lay in between. In DNA, the CDR3 is TGTGCCAGCAGCTCCGGACCTAGCCTCGACGAGCAGTACTTC. Translating gives CASSSGPSLDEQYF.

The genes are TRBV12-3 or TRBV12-4 and TRBJ1-4, with D perhaps TRBD1 (5 bases). V dropped 3 bases and J dropped 5 bases, with 7 bases sitting between them. The CDR3 sequence is 13 residues long. The CDR3 is CASSFGGNEKLFF. In nucleotides, the CDR3 is TGTGCCAGCAGTTTTGGGGGAAATGAAAAACTGTTTTTT.

The V and J genes are TRBV19 and TRBJ2-7; D perhaps matches TRBD1 (6 bases). Germline CDR1 LNHDA, CDR2 SQIVND (reference sequence). V lost 1 base to trimming and J lost 2 bases, with 12 bases between them. The CDR3 loop spans 15 amino acids. This CDR3 is CASSIADRFTYEQYF. CDR3 nucleotide sequence: TGTGCCAGTAGTATAGCTGACAGGTTTACCTACGAGCAGTACTTC.

The chain links TRBV20-1 to TRBJ2-7, with D perhaps matching TRBD1 or TRBD2 (5 bases each). V lost 5 bases and J lost 1, with 12 bases in between. The CDR3 length is 13 residues. Germline assignment: CDR1 DFQATT and CDR2 SNEGSKA (reference sequence). This CDR3 is CSAGWGSSYEQYF. As DNA, the CDR3 is TGCAGTGCTGGGTGGGGGTCTTCCTACGAGCAGTACTTC.

This clonotype was seen a few times. The rearrangement links TRBV25-1 to TRBJ2-2; no clear D. This CDR3 spans 11 amino acids. Germline V gives CDR1 MGHDK, CDR2 SYGVNS. V shed 8 bases and J shed 5 bases, with 6 bases lying between them. Here the CDR3 DNA reads TGTGCCAGCCATCAGACCGGGGAGCTGTTTTTT. Translating gives CASHQTGELFF.

CDR3 protein: CASSPTEYEQYF. As DNA, the CDR3 is TGTGCCAGCTCACCGACCGAGTACGAGCAGTACTTC. This rearrangement joins TRBV18 to TRBJ2-7; no clear D gene. V was pared by 3 bases and J by 4 bases, with 7 bases between. Germline V CDR1 and CDR2: KGHSH, LQKENI. This CDR3 has 12 amino acids.

This clonotype came up many times. The chain combines TRBV6-5 with TRBJ2-7; D is unresolved. The germline V gene encodes CDR1 MNHEY and CDR2 SVGAGI. This CDR3 comprises 11 residues. The V gene lost 0 bases and the J gene lost 7 bases, with 4 bases spanning the gap. CDR3 sequence: CASSYSGEQYF. In DNA form, the CDR3 reads TGTGCCAGCAGTTACTCGGGGGAGCAGTACTTC.